This TCR beta chain was profiled in a study of tumor and adjacent non-tumor tissue in lung cancer (dated by TCRdb to the late 2010s). For the study in its entirety: Patients with adenocarcinoma (about 12), squamous cell carcinoma (2) and small cell lung cancer (1) were included in the cohort. The roughly 15 enrolled patients, of whom some 10 were men and 5 were women, were aged 31 to 76 years and were diagnosed with TNM stage I to III disease. Sequencing produced about 130 million productive TCRbeta reads in total, an average of about 4.5 million reads per sample. The study compared bulk TCRbeta repertoires between lung tumor tissue and matched distant non-tumor lung tissue from approximately 14 lung cancer patients. Some 30 paired specimens, one tumor and one normal lung sample per patient, were profiled by TCRbeta CDR3 sequencing.

Library preparation was by multiplex PCR. TCRdb records Illumina HiSeq 2500 as the sequencer. TCRbeta libraries were constructed through three rounds of nested PCR with primers (Table S4) according to protocols adapted from ARM-PCR. PCR products of 200-500 bp were gel-excised and purified with the QIAquick gel extraction kit before sequencing. The study's own analysis went as follows. Trimmomatic was used to clean the reads, FLASH merged the cleaned reads into complete CDR3 sequences, and MiTCR assigned the sequences to V(D)J germline segments. Clonal diversity was computed as the inverse Simpson's index with VDJtools. In-frame sequences without a premature stop codon were defined as productive reads. The public sequencing data were trimmed at Q25 with fastp and processed into clonotypes with MiXCR by TCRdb, which kept only in-frame beta chains. Rows with a matching CDR3 protein are joined into one entry that keeps the most common DNA and genes. These V and J calls are TCRdb output, not the study's own analysis. In this sample the table shows 69,000 or so distinct CDR3 sequences, around 73% of which occur a single time. About 30% of the sample is in the top ten clones.

Details on this clonotype: There is no known antigen for this receptor. The junction and the germline gene differ at one end; a read error may be behind it.

Bulk unsorted tissue served as the source for RNA extraction, and RNA quality was assessed using a NanoDrop ND-1000 and an Agilent 2100. Newly diagnosed lung cancer patients without prior chemotherapy who had been admitted for thoracic surgery in China between August and November 2014 were enrolled as donors. The study excluded patients who had received radiotherapy or chemotherapy before or who had another cancer at the same time. Pieces of surgical tissue measuring roughly 1-2.3 cm3 were kept in RNAlater solution and stored at -80 degrees C until use. What the work shows at the level of the full study, not this receptor alone: The top 100 clones accounted for a significantly larger cumulative portion of the repertoire in normal lung than in tumor tissue. Neither the sequencing platform nor unique molecular identifiers are mentioned in the methods. Significantly higher TCR diversity was found in younger patients, and higher tumor TCR diversity was associated with shorter overall and disease-free survival. Only around 15 patients were included in the cohort, and the need for larger samples and more detailed clinical data was noted by the authors. TCR diversity (inverse Simpson) was significantly higher in tumor than in normal lung tissue (approximately 400 vs 170, P = 0.0075, Mann-Whitney U test). Because peripheral blood was not sequenced, the blood TCRbeta repertoires of the lung cancer patients in the study went unexamined.

Sequencing was done on a sample of lung tumor tissue. This sequence originates from a man between 60 and 75 years old with non-small cell lung cancer.

The CDR3 is CSARDGVANEALF. In nucleotide form, the sequence is TGCAGTGCTAGAGACGGGGTGGCCAATGAAGCTCTCTTT. The chain uses TRBV20-1 and TRBJ1-1; no D gene can be assigned with confidence. Reading from cysteine to phenylalanine, the CDR3 counts 13 amino acids. Of all the DNA, just the CDR3 is kept, 39 bases in frame from base 1. From the germline V gene (reference sequence), CDR1 is DFQATT and CDR2 is SNEGSKA.